This T cell receptor beta chain was identified in a study of blood T cell repertoires in COVID-19. Overall study: Acute and convalescent COVID-19 samples came from the United States, Italy and Spain. Sources were T cells, B-cell-depleted T cells, or PBMCs; the material itself was cDNA or gDNA.

Methods used by the authors: How many nucleated cells were present was estimated from reference gene primer amplification. TCRdb's copy holds only in-frame clones and misses some; the assay was immunoSEQ multiplex PCR. D and trimming come from the DNA, and the V and J calls and clone size come from that table. Among around 220,000 clones listed, roughly 80% were seen once. This receptor was obtained from a human donor in a cohort sampled during active COVID-19. Sequences were obtained from peripheral blood.

CDR3 DNA sequence: TGTGCCAGCAGTTTAGACGGCACAGGGTCCTACGAGCAGTACTTC. It codes for CASSLDGTGSYEQYF. The chain combines TRBV28 with TRBJ2-7; D possibly corresponds to TRBD1 (6 bases). V lost 2 bases and J 1 base, leaving 12 bases between the germline ends. Germline CDR1 MDHEN, CDR2 SYDVKM. The CDR3 covers 15 residues.